The clone carrying this T cell receptor (beta chain) appeared many times. The antigen is undetermined. Time point specified: sample taken at primary tumor resection. The approximately 72 donors had untreated early-stage non-small cell lung cancer. No cells were sorted before sequencing. The whole RNA sequenced was extracted from tumor, nontumor lung or frozen PBMC. Germline-derived CDR1 and CDR2 are SGHTA and FQGNSA. The germline V and J ends were trimmed by 4 bases and 3 bases, with 7 bases remaining between them. The CDR3 is 14 amino acids. These data are taken from a study of spatial heterogeneity in lung cancer. Study observations and caveats: Intratumoral expanded alpha and beta TCR counts were found to track tumor mutation counts. In tumor T cells, estimated coverage reached roughly 7% for alpha chains and 13% for beta chains.

One entry per CDR3 protein results from TCRdb running MiXCR on the 5' RACE reads. The sample holds some 10,000 distinct CDR3 sequences, around 5% seen once. This clonotype originated in a female donor with early-stage non-small cell lung cancer. This sample comprised lung tumor tissue, obtained at surgery. The genes are TRBV7-2 and TRBJ1-6, with D unclear. The CDR3 bases are TGTGCCAGCAGCTCGGACGGCTATAATTCACCCCTCCACTTT. Translation gives CASSSDGYNSPLHF.